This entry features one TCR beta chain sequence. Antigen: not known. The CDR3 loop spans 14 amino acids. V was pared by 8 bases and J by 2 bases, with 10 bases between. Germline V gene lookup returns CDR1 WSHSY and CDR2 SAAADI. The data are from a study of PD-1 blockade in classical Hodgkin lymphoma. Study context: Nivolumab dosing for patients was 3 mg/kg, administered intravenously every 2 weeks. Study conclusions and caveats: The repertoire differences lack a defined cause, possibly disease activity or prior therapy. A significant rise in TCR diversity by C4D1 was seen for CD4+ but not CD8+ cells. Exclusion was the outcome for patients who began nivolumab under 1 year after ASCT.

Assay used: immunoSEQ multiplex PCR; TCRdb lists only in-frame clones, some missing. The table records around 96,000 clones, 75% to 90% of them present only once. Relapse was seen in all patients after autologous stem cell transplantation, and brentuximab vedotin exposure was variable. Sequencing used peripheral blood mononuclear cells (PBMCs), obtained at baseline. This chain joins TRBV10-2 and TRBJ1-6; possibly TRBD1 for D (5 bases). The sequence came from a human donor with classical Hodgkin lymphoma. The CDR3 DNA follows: TGCGCCAGCTCCGACAGACCCTATAATTCACCCCTCCACTTT. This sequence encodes CASSDRPYNSPLHF.